This T cell receptor beta chain was recorded in a study of T cell responses to AZD1222 COVID-19 vaccine. Study-wide points: Spike as a whole was targeted by vaccine-associated CD4 TCRs, dominant at 160-218 and 743-854. There were mostly white British donors and more females than males, and clonal diversity was possibly underestimated.

This clone appeared once. Its antigen is unknown. The CDR3 sequence is 15 residues long. The V segment lost 3 bases and the J segment 5 bases; nucleotides outside the gene matches: 7. Germline CDR1 reads SGHNT; CDR2 reads YENEEA. Assay used: immunoSEQ multiplex PCR; TCRdb lists only in-frame clones, some missing. Here the sample spans around 150,000 clones, about nine tenths being singletons. The source of this sequence is an adult in good health. This sample comprised peripheral blood, obtained on day 0 of AZD1222 vaccination. The rearrangement uses TRBV11-3 and TRBJ2-5; TRBD1 aligns across 9 bases. The CDR3 protein is CASSFGTGSSETQYF. DNA of the CDR3: TGTGCCAGCAGCTTCGGGACAGGGTCGTCGGAGACCCAGTACTTC. The full variable domain, rest sourced from reference TRBV11-3 and TRBJ2-5, is EAGVVQSPRYKIIEKKQPVAFWCNPISGHNTLYWYLQNLGQGPELLIRYENEEAVDDSQLPKDRFSAERLKGVDSTLKIQPAELGDSAVYLCASSFGTGSSETQYFGPGTRLLVL.